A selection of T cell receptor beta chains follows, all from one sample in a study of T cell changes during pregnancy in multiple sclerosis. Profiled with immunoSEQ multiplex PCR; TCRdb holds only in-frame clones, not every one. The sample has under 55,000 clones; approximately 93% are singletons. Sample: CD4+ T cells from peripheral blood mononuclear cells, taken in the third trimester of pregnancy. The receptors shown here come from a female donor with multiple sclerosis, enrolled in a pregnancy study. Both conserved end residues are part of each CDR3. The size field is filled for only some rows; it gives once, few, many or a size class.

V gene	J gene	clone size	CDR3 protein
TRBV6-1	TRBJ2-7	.	CASKDSASYEQYF
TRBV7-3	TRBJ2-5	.	CASSLGSSGGQETQYF
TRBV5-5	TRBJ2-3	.	CASSSRITVVTDTQYF
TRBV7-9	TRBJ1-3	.	CASSSSVTAGNTIYF
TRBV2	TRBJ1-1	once	CAGRTVTEAFF
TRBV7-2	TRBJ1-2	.	CASSPRGQGAYGYTF
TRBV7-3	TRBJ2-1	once	CASSLLAGGTYNEQFF
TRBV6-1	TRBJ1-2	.	CATERQGRDGYTF
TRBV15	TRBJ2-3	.	CATSSTGRGGDTQYF
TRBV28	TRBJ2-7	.	CASSLWDRDSYEQYF
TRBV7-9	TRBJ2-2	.	CASTISVSGELFF
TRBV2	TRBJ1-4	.	CASSDGPVANEKLFF
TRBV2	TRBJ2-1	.	CASSSSGLTYNEQFF
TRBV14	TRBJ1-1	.	CASSPRTVNTEAFF
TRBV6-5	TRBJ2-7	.	CASSYRDTYEQYF
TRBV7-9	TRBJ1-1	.	CASSLGQSNTEAFF
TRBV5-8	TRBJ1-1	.	CASSVPAGQGNTEAFF
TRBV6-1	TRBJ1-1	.	CASSAPGQNTEAFF
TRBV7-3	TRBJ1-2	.	CASSPNPAGTDNYGYTF
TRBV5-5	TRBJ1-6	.	CASSSTRHFYNSPLHF
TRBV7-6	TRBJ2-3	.	CASSQRDSYTDTQYF
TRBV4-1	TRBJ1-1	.	CASSGVLRGSEAFF
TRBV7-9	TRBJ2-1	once	CASSSRLAGDNEQFF
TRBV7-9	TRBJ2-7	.	CASSSDRPEQYF